These 7 T cell receptor beta chains were sequenced from one sample in a study of T cells in Graves' hyperthyroidism and ophthalmopathy. RNA transcripts were the template for amplifying TCR beta CDR3 regions. HTBI primers drove first-round RT-PCR of the TCR CDR3. From the multiplex PCR reads, TCRdb called clonotypes with MiXCR, one entry per CDR3 protein. This sample yields about 530,000 distinct CDR3 sequences, of which 15% to 20% are seen a single time; 17% belongs to the top ten. Source material: blood. These receptors all come from a woman between 18 and 29 years old with Graves' ophthalmopathy.

This clonotype has ten or more counts. The chain couples TRBV28 to TRBJ2-1; TRBD1 matches at 8 bases. This CDR3 contains 15 residues. Germline V gene sequence: CDR1 MDHEN, CDR2 SYDVKM. Losses at the gene ends were 3 bases for V and 6 bases for J; bases not matched to a gene: 7. CDR3 amino acids: CASSFTGQGLNEQFF. The CDR3 nucleotides read TGTGCCAGCAGTTTCACCGGACAGGGTCTCAATGAGCAGTTCTTC.

The rearrangement joins TRBV20-1 to TRBJ2-7; D not resolved. The V and J ends lost 3 bases and 1 base respectively, with 16 bases between them. The CDR3 is 15 residues long. Germline CDR1 and CDR2: DFQATT and SNEGSKA (reference sequence). The CDR3 region has the DNA TGCAGTGCTAGTGATCCAGCCTCTTTATCCTACGAGCAGTACTTC. Its protein is CSASDPASLSYEQYF.

About this clonotype itself: Just one base apart from a much larger clone, this may be a read error. V gene TRBV13 combines with J gene TRBJ2-1, with D perhaps being TRBD1 or TRBD2 (5 bases each). Germline CDR1 is PRHDT and CDR2 is FYEKMQ (reference sequence). Deletions cut 6 bases from V and 8 bases from J, with 20 bases between. The CDR3 sequence is 15 residues long. The CDR3 nucleotides are TGTGCCAGCAGTTACACTTACGGGGCAGTCGATGAGCAGTTCTTC. Translation gives CASSYTYGAVDEQFF. Together with reference TRBV13 and TRBJ2-1, the CDR3 gives the full variable domain: AAGVIQSPRHLIKEKRETATLKCYPIPRHDTVYWYQQGPGQDPQFLISFYEKMQSDKGSIPDRFSAQQFSDYHSELNMSSLELGDSALYFCASSYTYGAVDEQFFGPGTRLTVL.

The chain recombines TRBV12-3 or TRBV12-4 with TRBJ1-1, with 7 bases matching TRBD1. The trim removed 3 bases at V and 4 bases at J, leaving 5 bases unmatched. This CDR3 has 14 amino acids. CDR3 bases: TGTGCCAGCAGTTTGGAGGGGGCTTGCACTGAAGCTTTCTTT. This translates into CASSLEGACTEAFF.

The chain joins TRBV11-2 to TRBJ1-5; D ambiguous. The ends were cut back, 1 base at V and 7 bases at J, with 11 bases in the middle. Germline-derived CDR1 and CDR2 are SGHAT and FQNNGV. The CDR3 is 14 amino acids. The CDR3 loop reads CASSLGGAYQPQHF. The CDR3 DNA is TGTGCCAGCAGCTTAGGGGGAGCATACCAGCCCCAGCATTTT. The variable domain in full, completed from reference TRBV11-2 and TRBJ1-5, reads EAGVAQSPRYKIIEKRQSVAFWCNPISGHATLYWYQQILGQGPKLLIQFQNNGVVDDSQLPKDRFSAERLKGVDSTLKIQPAKLEDSAVYLCASSLGGAYQPQHFGDGTRLSIL.

Ten or more counts support this clonotype. The chain uses TRBV2 and TRBJ2-3; D gene unclear. Germline V CDR1 and CDR2: SNHLY, FYNNEI. The CDR3 runs to 13 residues. The ends were cut back, 5 bases at V and 3 bases at J, with 9 bases in the middle. This chain's CDR3 is CASSSLLTDTQYF. As DNA, the CDR3 is TGTGCCAGCAGTTCACTACTGACAGATACGCAGTATTTT.

The chain is built from TRBV9 and TRBJ1-2, with D possibly TRBD1 on 5 matching bases. The CDR3 loop spans 13 amino acids. Germline V gene sequence: CDR1 SGDLS, CDR2 YYNGEE. Trimming took 0 bases from V and 7 from J, leaving 10 bases between them. The CDR3 nucleotides are TGTGCCAGCAGCGTAGGGGATCAGGGTGGCTACACCTTC. Translating it yields CASSVGDQGGYTF.